This T cell receptor beta chain originates from a study of molecular identifiers for immune sequencing clone quantification (dated by TCRdb to 2016 to 2018). For the study in its entirety: In a replicate experiment, RNA from approximately 22,000 or 94,000 naive CD8 T cells was split into five aliquots, four of which were sequenced. CD8 T cells were used in a methods study to benchmark molecular-identifier clustering-based TCR repertoire sequencing (MIDCIRS) and TCR RNA copy counting. Study-wide conclusions, independent of this receptor: Modeling estimated 3 to 3.5 recovered TCR RNA copies per cell, compared with about ten by digital PCR, which implies roughly 30% capture efficiency. The sizes of highly expanded clones could end up underestimated when identical TCR molecules share a barcode. Even against a background of about a million naive CD8 T cells, spiked-in Jurkat TCR RNA amounting to a single cell's worth was reported to be detectable. In CMV-specific effector cells, clones with more than 20 RNA copies accounted for over 97% of molecules, whereas in naive cells such clones accounted for under 1%. When barcode sub-clustering was left out, chimeric consensus sequences inflated TCR diversity, with chimeras reaching as high as 47%. The naive libraries included spiked-in Jurkat TCR RNA (fewer than 11 copies' worth), and this Jurkat TCR RNA is not part of the donor repertoire.

The germline V gene encodes CDR1 MGHRA and CDR2 YSYEKL. The CDR3 contains 15 residues, cysteine and phenylalanine counted. Only the CDR3 DNA stays, 45 bases, in frame from base 1. The junction carries 10 bases between V and J, which are trimmed by 4 bases and 0 bases respectively. Libraries of naive CD8 T cells were built from anywhere between about 17,000 and 1,000,000 sorted cells, with 10%, 30% or 50% of the purified RNA used. Naive CD8 T cells, defined as CD8+CD4-CCR7+CD45RA+, were FACS-sorted into RLT Plus buffer on a BD FACSAria II. To test detection sensitivity, Jurkat RNA equal to ten TCR copies was added to samples of roughly 18,000-1,100,000 naive CD8 T cells. Enrichment of CD8 T cells was performed with RosetteSep CD8+ T Cell Enrichment Cocktail and Ficoll-Paque, after which ACK red cell lysis was carried out. The library came from PCR. Data came from a NextSeq 500. Bulk TCR libraries were generated as previously described, with the TCR primers listed in Table S5 used. The Qiagen AllPrep DNA/RNA kit was used to purify total RNA. Before analysis, reads from multiple sequencing runs of one library were combined. For the original study's pipeline: Reads were retained only if their TCR constant sequence matched exactly, and those retained reads were trimmed to 150 nt and grouped according to their 12-nt molecular barcodes. Within each barcode group, reads were sub-clustered at a 15% Levenshtein threshold, and quality-weighted consensus sequences were built per RNA molecule. Non-functional sequences were excluded, and lower-count sequences lying one edit away from another sequence were also excluded. Based on a fit of two negative binomial distributions, barcode sub-clusters having less than 20% of the maximum read count were discarded. TCRdb trimmed the raw reads at Q25, called clones with MiXCR and kept productive beta chains. Rows are unified per CDR3 protein, each entry keeping the most common DNA and genes. TCRdb's processing, not the study's, gives the V and J calls here. The sample profile shows hundreds of thousands of distinct CDR3 sequences; roughly 23% of them were found once. The ten largest clones represent approximately 0.75% of the sample.

Regarding this clonotype: Which antigen it targets is not known. With a much larger clone just one base away, this may be a read error.

The sequence joins TRBV4-1 to TRBJ1-3; the D gene is unclear. This TCR came from a human donor in good health. Some libraries in this study had Jurkat cell RNA spiked in. Sequencing was carried out using naive CD8+ T cells from blood, with Jurkat cell RNA spiked in. The cell subset or site label here, explained by the study, means: FACS-sorted CD8+CD4-CCR7+CD45RA+ naive T cells. The CDR3 loop reads CASSPFHTSGNTIYF. The sequenced DNA is TGCGCCAGCAGCCCGTTCCACACCTCTGGAAACACCATATATTTT.